These 29 T cell receptor beta chains were all obtained from the same sample, sequenced in a study of relationships among human T cell subsets. Anti-CD4 multisort beads removed cells negatively, then anti-CD8 beads positively selected CD8+ T cells. TCR alpha and beta CDR3s were amplified from mRNA by semiquantitative ARM-PCR. In ARM-PCR, communal superprimers followed tagged nested gene-specific primers for exponential amplification. TCRdb reprocessed the multiplex PCR reads with MiXCR, giving one entry per CDR3 protein. The table has some 5,400 distinct CDR3 sequences, 65% seen once. Sequencing was performed on CD8+ T cells sorted from blood. These receptors were obtained from a middle-aged man in good health.

The chain couples TRBV27 to TRBJ2-7, with TRBD2 identical over 9 bases. V shed 11 bases, J shed 7 bases, and the junction held 0 bases outside the gene matches. CDR1 and CDR2 from the germline V gene are MNHEY and SMNVEV (reference sequence). The CDR3 runs to 9 residues. CDR3 nucleotide sequence: TGTGCCCTAGCGGGGGAGCAGTACTTC. Protein sequence: CALAGEQYF.

This clonotype showed up just a few times. The chain carries TRBV11-2 and TRBJ2-3, with D hard to call. CDR1 is SGHAT, CDR2 FQNNGV, per germline. There are 14 residues in the CDR3. V was trimmed by 2 bases and J by 2 bases, leaving 8 bases between them. In nucleotides, the CDR3 is TGTGCCAGCAGCTTATCGGGTTTCACAGATACGCAGTATTTT. Translating gives CASSLSGFTDTQYF.

This chain joins TRBV7-9 and TRBJ1-1; D gene ambiguous. Trimming took off 2 bases at V and 0 bases at J, with 13 bases between the two ends. Germline-derived CDR1 and CDR2 are SEHNR and FQNEAQ (reference sequence). The CDR3 is 16 residues long. In DNA form, the CDR3 reads TGTGCCAGCAGCTTAACAGATAGAGAGGTGAACACTGAAGCTTTCTTT. Its translation is CASSLTDREVNTEAFF.

V is TRBV30 and J is TRBJ2-7; a possible D gene is TRBD2 (6 bases). Trimming cost V 7 bases and J 5 bases, with 18 bases left between them. Germline V gene data show CDR1 as GTSNPN and CDR2 as SVGIG (reference sequence). The CDR3 runs to 13 residues. The CDR3, as DNA: TGTGCCTCCGCGGGGAGGCTCCACCACGAGCAGTACTTC. This encodes CASAGRLHHEQYF.

The chain carries TRBV11-2 and TRBJ2-7; maybe TRBD2 (5 bases). V was shortened by 0 bases and J by 2 bases, with 11 bases between the two germline ends. CDR1 and CDR2 from the germline V gene are SGHAT and FQNNGV. This CDR3 has 15 residues. The CDR3 protein is CASSLERASTYEQYF. In DNA form, the CDR3 reads TGTGCCAGCAGCTTAGAGCGGGCCTCCACCTACGAGCAGTACTTC.

This rearrangement joins TRBV21-1 to TRBJ1-2; the DNA was not used to check the table's D call, TRBD1. TRBV21-1 is flagged as a pseudogene. This CDR3 is 10 amino acids long. This CDR3 is CALRGGGYTF. The CDR3 DNA is TGTGCCCTCAGGGGTGGTGGCTACACCTTC.

J is TRBJ1-1 and V is TRBV13; TRBD1 is a possible D gene (5 bases). CDR1 and CDR2 (germline): PRHDT, FYEKMQ (reference sequence). The CDR3 is made up of 13 amino acids. V shed 6 bases and J shed 5 bases, with 13 bases lying between them. The CDR3 region has the DNA TGTGCCAGCAGGATGAGGGGAGGGACTGAAGCTTTCTTT. It is translated as CASRMRGGTEAFF. The full variable domain, with the rest looked up from reference TRBV13 and TRBJ1-1, is AAGVIQSPRHLIKEKRETATLKCYPIPRHDTVYWYQQGPGQDPQFLISFYEKMQSDKGSIPDRFSAQQFSDYHSELNMSSLELGDSALYFCASRMRGGTEAFFGQGTRLTVV.

The J gene is TRBJ1-1, the V gene TRBV20-1; D is unresolved. Trimming cost V 6 bases and J 1 base, with 18 bases left between them. Germline V gene data show CDR1 as DFQATT and CDR2 as SNEGSKA (reference sequence). The CDR3 covers 15 residues. The CDR3 here is CSAFGPGFANTEAFF. CDR3 coding DNA: TGCAGTGCCTTCGGACCGGGATTCGCGAACACTGAAGCTTTCTTT.

This sequence joins TRBV10-3 and TRBJ2-7; no firm D call. The ends were cut back, 7 bases at V and 3 bases at J, with 13 bases in the middle. This CDR3 spans 13 amino acids. Germline assignment: CDR1 ENHRY and CDR2 SYGVKD. The CDR3 sequence: CAIKVDNFYEQYF. CDR3 nucleotides: TGTGCCATCAAGGTAGATAACTTCTACGAGCAGTACTTC.

The chain links TRBV11-2 to TRBJ2-6, with D unclear. V was cut by 3 bases and J by 0 bases, with 6 bases left in between. This CDR3 has 15 residues. Germline V gene sequence: CDR1 SGHAT, CDR2 FQNNGV. The CDR3 coding sequence is TGTGCCAGCAGCTTCCGCGGCTCTGGGGCCAACGTCCTGACTTTC. Translated, it gives CASSFRGSGANVLTF.

This clonotype showed up just a few times. The chain employs TRBV13 and TRBJ2-3; 7 bases are a match to TRBD2. The CDR3 is 16 amino acids. The V gene's germline CDR1 is PRHDT and CDR2 FYEKMQ (reference sequence). J was trimmed by 0 bases and V by 4 bases; bases with no gene match: 7. The CDR3 DNA reads TGTGCCAGCAGCTCACGGGACTACCAGAGCACAGATACGCAGTATTTT. It is translated as CASSSRDYQSTDTQYF. Full variable domain (rest looked up from reference TRBV13 and TRBJ2-3): AAGVIQSPRHLIKEKRETATLKCYPIPRHDTVYWYQQGPGQDPQFLISFYEKMQSDKGSIPDRFSAQQFSDYHSELNMSSLELGDSALYFCASSSRDYQSTDTQYFGPGTRLTVL.

This clonotype was seen more than once but under ten times. The J gene is TRBJ2-7, the V gene TRBV27; TRBD1 aligns across 8 bases. In germline, CDR1 is MNHEY, CDR2 SMNVEV (reference sequence). With V trimmed by 8 bases and J by 4 bases, 4 bases remained unmatched. CDR3 length equals 12 residues. The CDR3, as DNA: TGTGCCAGCGCCGGGACAGGATACGAGCAGTACTTC. Residues: CASAGTGYEQYF.

This clonotype was counted a single time. The gene calls are TRBV6-1 and TRBJ2-7, with 8 bases identical to TRBD1. The V segment lost 6 bases and the J segment 4 bases; nucleotides outside the gene matches: 11. The CDR3 sequence is 15 residues long. Germline CDR1 MNHNS, CDR2 SASEGT. The CDR3 region is CASSPARTGQYEQYF. The CDR3 DNA reads as TGTGCCAGCAGCCCAGCTAGGACAGGGCAATACGAGCAGTACTTC.

The rearrangement links TRBV5-1 to TRBJ2-5, with D possibly being TRBD1 (6 bases). Between the trimmed V and J ends, which lost 0 bases and 2 bases, there was a span of 11 bases. The CDR3 is 15 amino acids. CDR1 and CDR2 (germline): SGHRS, YFSETQ. The CDR3 is CASSLEGVDQETQYF. The CDR3 DNA is TGCGCCAGCAGCTTGGAGGGGGTCGATCAAGAGACCCAGTACTTC.

This clonotype showed up just a few times. The chain combines TRBV27 with TRBJ1-2; D gene uncertain. CDR1 MNHEY and CDR2 SMNVEV come from the germline V gene (reference sequence). V was trimmed by 6 bases and J by 2 bases, leaving 13 bases between them. This CDR3 contains 14 residues. The CDR3 coding sequence is TGTGCCAGCAGCATCAACTCCGGGAACTATGGCTACACCTTC. Amino acids: CASSINSGNYGYTF.

This clonotype is categorized as medium-sized. V gene TRBV4-1 combines with J gene TRBJ2-7, with no clear D. This CDR3 region has 16 residues. CDR1 and CDR2 (germline): MGHRA, YSYEKL. V shed 4 bases and J shed 0 bases, with 16 bases lying between them. In nucleotides, the CDR3 is TGCGCCAGCAGCCGGGAATCAGGCTTGAGCTCCTACGAGCAGTACTTC. Translation gives CASSRESGLSSYEQYF.

This chain links TRBV14 with TRBJ2-3; no firm D call. Germline values: CDR1 SGHDN, CDR2 FVKESK. V lost 5 bases and J 5 bases, leaving 17 bases between the germline ends. This CDR3 contains 15 residues. CDR3 sequence (DNA): TGTGCCAGCAGCGACTCGGCTGGGAAGAGAGATACGCAGTATTTT. It encodes CASSDSAGKRDTQYF.

About this clonotype itself: The conserved final phenylalanine or tryptophan is absent from the CDR3, which likely points to a read error. This rearrangement joins TRBV7-9 to TRBJ2-7; no reliable D call. Germline CDR1 SEHNR, CDR2 FQNEAQ (reference sequence). Trimming left V 0 bases short and J 4 bases short, with 4 bases between. The CDR3 is 12 residues long. As DNA, the CDR3 is TGTGCCAGCAGCTTAGCGGAGTACGAGCAGTACCTC. This encodes CASSLAEYEQYL.

This clonotype was seen a handful of times. V and J are TRBV4-1 and TRBJ2-7; possible D gene TRBD2, 5 bases. The V gene lost 1 base and the J gene lost 6 bases, with 10 bases spanning the gap. Looked up from germline, CDR1 is MGHRA and CDR2 is YSYEKL. The CDR3 sequence is 13 residues long. The CDR3: CASSQGGIFEQYF. As DNA, the CDR3 is TGCGCCAGCAGCCAAGGAGGGATTTTCGAGCAGTACTTC.

The rearrangement joins TRBV28 to TRBJ2-1; 12 bases align to TRBD2. The ends lost 4 bases at V and 5 bases at J; junction bases unmatched: 3. CDR3 length: 15 amino acids. In germline, CDR1 is MDHEN, CDR2 SYDVKM. CDR3 DNA sequence: TGTGCCAGCAGTTCTCGGACTAGCGGGAACAATGAGCAGTTCTTC. This gives the protein CASSSRTSGNNEQFF.

V is TRBV30 and J is TRBJ2-3; D ambiguous. CDR1 and CDR2 (germline): GTSNPN, SVGIG (reference sequence). Trimming took off 4 bases at V and 6 bases at J, with 14 bases between the two ends. This CDR3 contains 13 residues. The CDR3 region is CAWTMTSPDTQYF. CDR3 in DNA: TGTGCCTGGACAATGACTTCTCCGGATACGCAGTATTTT. Full variable domain (rest looked up from reference TRBV30 and TRBJ2-3): SQTIHQWPATLVQPVGSPLSLECTVEGTSNPNLYWYRQAAGRGLQLLFYSVGIGQISSEVPQNLSASRPQDRQFILSSKKLLLSDSGFYLCAWTMTSPDTQYFGPGTRLTVL.

The sample holds a few counts of this clonotype. This chain links TRBV2 with TRBJ2-1; TRBD2 matches 8 bases. The CDR3 has 15 residues. Looked up from germline, CDR1 is SNHLY and CDR2 is FYNNEI. With V trimmed by 0 bases and J by 6 bases, 4 bases remained unmatched. This chain's CDR3 is CASSEAGTRSNEQFF. The CDR3 coding sequence is TGTGCCAGCAGTGAAGCGGGGACTAGGTCCAATGAGCAGTTCTTC. Combining the CDR3 with reference TRBV2 and TRBJ2-1 gives the whole variable domain EPEVTQTPSHQVTQMGQEVILRCVPISNHLYFYWYRQILGQKVEFLVSFYNNEISEKSEIFDDQFSVERPDGSNFTLKIRSTKLEDSAMYFCASSEAGTRSNEQFFGPGTRLTVL.

A remark on this clonotype: This could be a read error, since a much larger clone is one nucleotide away. The chain is built from TRBV4-1 and TRBJ2-7; D tentatively fits TRBD1 or TRBD2 (5 bases each). This CDR3 has 14 amino acids. The germline V gene encodes CDR1 MGHRA and CDR2 YSYEKL. The CDR3 region is CASSQPGTVYEQHF. The DNA for the CDR3 is TGCGCCAGCAGCCAGCCCGGGACGGTCTACGAGCAGCACTTC.

With respect to this clonotype: Because the CDR3 is missing its conserved closing phenylalanine or tryptophan, this is likely a read error. This rearrangement joins TRBV28 to TRBJ1-5, with D hard to call. CDR3 length: 13 residues. V was shortened by 5 bases and J by 0 bases, with 5 bases between the two germline ends. Germline V gene lookup returns CDR1 MDHEN and CDR2 SYDVKM. The CDR3 DNA reads as TGTGCCAGCAGTGACTATAGCAATCAGCCCCAGCATCTT. Encoded protein: CASSDYSNQPQHL.

This sequence joins TRBV7-8 and TRBJ2-1, with 9 positions matching TRBD1. This CDR3 is 15 amino acids long. The germline V gene encodes CDR1 SGHVS and CDR2 FQNEAQ. Trimming cost V 1 base and J 9 bases; bases outside gene matches: 7. The CDR3 loop reads CASSLGTGERGEQFF. DNA for the CDR3: TGTGCCAGCAGCTTAGGGACAGGGGAAAGAGGTGAGCAGTTCTTC.

Comment on this clonotype: A read error may account for a junction end that differs from germline. This CDR3 is CASSPGLDEKLVF. The DNA for the CDR3 is TGTGCCAGCAGCCCGGGACTGGATGAAAAACTGGTTTTT. The chain carries TRBV7-9 and TRBJ1-4, with TRBD1 as a possible D gene (5 bases). Looked up from germline, CDR1 is SEHNR and CDR2 is FQNEAQ (reference sequence). This CDR3 has 13 amino acids.

The chain uses TRBV28 and TRBJ2-7; TRBD2 matches 8 bases. Germline V gene data show CDR1 as MDHEN and CDR2 as SYDVKM. V shed 7 bases, J shed 5 bases, and the junction held 13 bases outside the gene matches. CDR3 length: 15 amino acids. CDR3 loop: CASTGRTSFVHEQYF. The CDR3 DNA follows: TGTGCCAGCACCGGGAGGACTAGCTTTGTCCACGAGCAGTACTTC.

The chain is built from TRBV10-2 and TRBJ2-7; D possibly corresponds to TRBD2 (5 bases). Germline values: CDR1 WSHSY, CDR2 SAAADI. The CDR3 consists of 15 residues. V was pared by 1 base and J by 2 bases, with 12 bases between. DNA of the CDR3: TGCGCCAGCAGTGAGTTGAGGGCGATGACCTACGAGCAGTACTTC. It yields the protein CASSELRAMTYEQYF.

The count of this clonotype is one. The J gene is TRBJ2-1, the V gene TRBV29-1; 7 nucleotides agree with TRBD2. Trimming at V came to 6 bases and at J to 7 bases, leaving 6 bases not matched to a gene. CDR3 size: 12 residues. The germline V gene has CDR1 SQVTM and CDR2 ANQGSEA. The CDR3 sequence is CSVLAEGNEQFF. CDR3 DNA sequence: TGCAGCGTGCTAGCGGAAGGGAATGAGCAGTTCTTC.